The 17 T cell receptor beta chains below were found in one sample sequenced in a study of cytomegalovirus exposure and HLA in healthy donors. It was with 60 Vbeta and 13 Jbeta primers that the PCR ran. Sequenced by immunoSEQ multiplex PCR; TCRdb stores in-frame clones only, minus some. The table records approximately 220,000 clones, approximately 80% of them present only once. The sequenced material came from PBMCs. These receptors originate from a man aged 25-40 years in good health and CMV-seronegative.

The rearrangement links TRBV6-1 to TRBJ1-1, with D unresolved. V dropped 2 bases and J dropped 5 bases, with 12 bases sitting between them. There are 14 residues in the CDR3. Germline V CDR1 and CDR2: MNHNS, SASEGT. The chain's CDR3 is CASSERNPRTEAFF. The CDR3 DNA is TGTGCCAGCAGTGAAAGAAACCCTAGGACTGAAGCTTTCTTT.

The rearrangement links TRBV6-4 to TRBJ2-2; TRBD1 matches 9 bases. The V gene's germline CDR1 is MRHNA and CDR2 SNTAGT. CDR3 length equals 14 residues. V lost 5 bases, J lost 7 bases, and 5 bases stayed unmatched. CDR3 residues: CASSKGTGIGELFF. CDR3 bases: TGTGCCAGCAGTAAAGGGACAGGGATCGGGGAGCTGTTTTTT.

The chain joins TRBV28 to TRBJ1-5; 9 nucleotides line up with TRBD1. The CDR3 runs to 16 residues. Trimming removed 4 bases from V and 7 bases from J; junction bases left unmatched: 11. Germline CDR1 and CDR2: MDHEN and SYDVKM. The CDR3 DNA sequence: TGTGCCAGCAGTTCAGCCGGGACAGGGCTGCGGCAGCCCCAGCATTTT. It encodes CASSSAGTGLRQPQHF. The full variable domain, with the rest looked up from reference TRBV28 and TRBJ1-5, is DVKVTQSSRYLVKRTGEKVFLECVQDMDHENMFWYRQDPGLGLRLIYFSYDVKMKEKGDIPEGYSVSREKKERFSLILESASTNQTSMYLCASSSAGTGLRQPQHFGDGTRLSIL.

The rearrangement links TRBV6-5 to TRBJ1-1; 7 nucleotides line up with TRBD1. CDR3 length: 11 amino acids. The V gene's germline CDR1 is MNHEY and CDR2 SVGAGI. J was trimmed by 5 bases and V by 8 bases; bases with no gene match: 2. The CDR3 bases are TGTGCCAGCCAACAGGGGACTGAAGCTTTCTTT. Translated: CASQQGTEAFF.

The genes are TRBV9 and TRBJ1-2, with 10 positions matching TRBD1. Germline V gene lookup returns CDR1 SGDLS and CDR2 YYNGEE. This CDR3 comprises 19 residues. J lost 0 bases, V lost 0 bases, and 11 bases had no gene match. CDR3 nucleotides: TGTGCCAGCAGCGTAGCTATGGAAGGACAGGGGGTACCTAACTATGGCTACACCTTC. It codes for CASSVAMEGQGVPNYGYTF. The full variable domain, completed using reference TRBV9 and TRBJ1-2, is DSGVTQTPKHLITATGQRVTLRCSPRSGDLSVYWYQQSLDQGLQFLIQYYNGEERAKGNILERFSAQQFPDLHSELNLSSLELGDSALYFCASSVAMEGQGVPNYGYTFGSGTRLTVV.

The chain couples TRBV2 to TRBJ2-7; 8 bases are a match to TRBD2. The J segment lost 0 bases and the V segment lost 6 bases, leaving 7 bases of the junction unmatched. The germline CDR1 and CDR2 sequences are SNHLY and FYNNEI. CDR3 size: 15 residues. The CDR3: CASRGLAGLSYEQYF. DNA for the CDR3: TGTGCCAGCAGGGGCCTAGCGGGTCTCTCCTACGAGCAGTACTTC.

This chain connects TRBV6-1 to TRBJ2-5; D ambiguous. This CDR3 contains 13 residues. Germline V gene lookup returns CDR1 MNHNS and CDR2 SASEGT. Trimming stripped 3 bases from V and 7 bases from J, with 12 bases between. The CDR3 bases are TGTGCCAGCAGTGACCGTGGCACGGGGACCCAGTACTTC. It translates to CASSDRGTGTQYF.

The chain uses TRBV6-5 and TRBJ1-2; D is possibly TRBD1 (6 bases). Trimming took off 2 bases at V and 6 bases at J, with 10 bases between the two ends. Per germline, CDR1 MNHEY and CDR2 SVGAGI. This CDR3 has 13 amino acids. CDR3 DNA: TGTGCCAGCAGTTACCCACAGGGCCATGGCTACACCTTC. Encoded protein: CASSYPQGHGYTF.

This clone was detected only once. The rearrangement uses TRBV29-1 and TRBJ2-7, with a possible D match to TRBD1 (6 bases). In germline, CDR1 is SQVTM, CDR2 ANQGSEA. This CDR3 is built from 13 residues. V lost 2 bases and J lost 3, with 11 bases in between. CDR3 loop: CSVELTGFYEQYF. The CDR3 coding sequence is TGCAGCGTTGAACTTACAGGGTTCTACGAGCAGTACTTC.

The gene calls are TRBV4-1 and TRBJ2-7; 10 positions match TRBD1. Germline V gene sequence: CDR1 MGHRA, CDR2 YSYEKL. Trimming removed 0 bases from V and 3 bases from J; junction bases left unmatched: 5. CDR3 length equals 16 residues. The CDR3 DNA reads as TGCGCCAGCAGCCAAGAGCTAGGGACAGGGGACTACGAGCAGTACTTC. This encodes CASSQELGTGDYEQYF.

The chain is built from TRBV11-2 and TRBJ2-1, with 13 bases identical to TRBD2. CDR1 is SGHAT and CDR2 is FQNNGV in the germline V gene. Trimming cost V 4 bases and J 2 bases; bases outside gene matches: 5. The CDR3 is 17 residues long. DNA of the CDR3: TGTGCCAGCAGCTCGCCGGGACTAGCGGGGCCCTACAATGAGCAGTTCTTC. Protein: CASSSPGLAGPYNEQFF.

The genes are TRBV4-1 and TRBJ2-1, with D maybe TRBD2 (6 bases). The germline gives CDR1 MGHRA, CDR2 YSYEKL. The V and J ends lost 4 bases and 8 bases respectively, with 21 bases between them. The CDR3 length is 16 residues. The CDR3, as DNA: TGCGCCAGCAGCCTCGGATGGAGGGGTTCGATCGATGAGCAGTTCTTC. The encoded protein is CASSLGWRGSIDEQFF.

The V and J genes are TRBV7-9 and TRBJ2-1; possibly TRBD1 for D (5 bases). V lost 4 bases and J lost 1, with 8 bases in between. The CDR3 is 14 residues long. Per the germline V gene, CDR1 is SEHNR and CDR2 is FQNEAQ (reference sequence). The CDR3 nucleotides read TGTGCCAGCAGCTCTCAGGGTTCCTACAATGAGCAGTTCTTC. This codes for CASSSQGSYNEQFF.

This chain links TRBV6-1 with TRBJ2-1, with 10 bases matching TRBD2. The CDR3 has 15 amino acids. The germline V gene has CDR1 MNHNS and CDR2 SASEGT. V shed 4 bases and J 5 bases; nucleotides not matched to a gene: 5. This CDR3 reads CASSALAGADNEQFF. The DNA for the CDR3 is TGTGCCAGCAGTGCCCTAGCGGGGGCCGACAATGAGCAGTTCTTC.

The genes are TRBV2 and TRBJ1-2; 8 bases map to TRBD1. The CDR3 loop spans 11 amino acids. Losses at the gene ends were 7 bases for V and 12 bases for J; bases not matched to a gene: 7. Germline values: CDR1 SNHLY, CDR2 FYNNEI. CDR3 nucleotide sequence: TGTGCCAGCACCCTTTCAGGGGGCCACACCTTC. Protein sequence: CASTLSGGHTF. Full variable domain (outside the CDR3, taken from reference TRBV2 and TRBJ1-2): EPEVTQTPSHQVTQMGQEVILRCVPISNHLYFYWYRQILGQKVEFLVSFYNNEISEKSEIFDDQFSVERPDGSNFTLKIRSTKLEDSAMYFCASTLSGGHTFGSGTRLTVV.

The CDR3 loop is CASSASPLTHEQYF. CDR3 in DNA: TGTGCCAGCAGCGCTAGCCCTCTAACCCACGAGCAGTACTTC. The rearrangement joins TRBV7-6 to TRBJ2-5; D is possibly TRBD2 (5 bases). Matching the DNA end better, TRBJ2-7 makes the J call doubtful. This CDR3 region has 14 residues. The germline CDR1 and CDR2 sequences are SGHVS and FNYEAQ.

The chain links TRBV7-8 to TRBJ2-1; the D gene is possibly TRBD2 (5 bases). The CDR3 spans 15 residues. V lost 4 bases and J lost 2, with 12 bases in between. Per germline, CDR1 SGHVS and CDR2 FQNEAQ. The CDR3 DNA reads TGTGCCAGCAGCTCGGACCTAGCCCCCTACAATGAGCAGTTCTTC. As protein: CASSSDLAPYNEQFF.